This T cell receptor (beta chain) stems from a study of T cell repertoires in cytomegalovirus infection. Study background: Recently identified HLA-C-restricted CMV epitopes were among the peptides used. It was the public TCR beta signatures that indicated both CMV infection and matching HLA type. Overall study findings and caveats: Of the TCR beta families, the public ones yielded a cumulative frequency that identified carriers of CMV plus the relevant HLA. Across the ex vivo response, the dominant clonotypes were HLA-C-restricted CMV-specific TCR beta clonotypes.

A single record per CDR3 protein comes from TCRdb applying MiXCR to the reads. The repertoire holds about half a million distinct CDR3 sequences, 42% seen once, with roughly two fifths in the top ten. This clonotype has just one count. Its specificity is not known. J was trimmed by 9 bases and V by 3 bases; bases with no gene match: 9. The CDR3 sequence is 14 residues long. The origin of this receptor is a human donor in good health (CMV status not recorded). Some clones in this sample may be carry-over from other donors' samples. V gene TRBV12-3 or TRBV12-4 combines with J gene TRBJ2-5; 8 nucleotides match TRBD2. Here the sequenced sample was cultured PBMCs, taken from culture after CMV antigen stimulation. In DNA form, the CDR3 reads TGTGCCAGCAGTTTTTCGGGGGGGGGCGGGGCCCAGTACTTC. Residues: CASSFSGGGGAQYF.